The T cell receptor (beta chain) under discussion was sequenced for a study of blood T cell repertoires in COVID-19. About the research overall: PBMCs, B-cell-depleted T cells, or T cells were the source of the cDNA or gDNA that made up the material.

Original handling: Reference gene primer amplification gave estimated nucleated cell counts. Profiled with immunoSEQ multiplex PCR; TCRdb holds only in-frame clones, not every one. The V and J calls and clone size were taken over from that table, and D and trimming were inferred from the DNA. This table holds about 160,000 clones, over 75% found once. Germline values: CDR1 SGHNT, CDR2 YYREEE (reference sequence). V was trimmed by 4 bases and J by 5 bases, leaving 8 bases between them. The CDR3 is 12 residues long. Cohort allocation depended upon clinical history that participants reported. The receptor comes from a man aged 35-49 years who had recovered from COVID-19. The specimen sequenced was PBMCs or T cells enriched from blood (not recorded which). The genes are TRBV5-4 and TRBJ2-3, with no clear D. DNA of the CDR3: TGTGCCAGCAGCCTCTTCCGAGATACGCAGTATTTT. The encoded protein is CASSLFRDTQYF.